This T cell receptor (beta chain) was documented in a study of beta chain features in type 1 diabetes (dated by TCRdb to 2016 to 2018). For the study in its entirety: Mean age, gender distribution, total cell number and subset yield were not different between patients and healthy donors. Across all samples, 90 million to 130 million sorted cells were examined, and cell number per subset correlated strongly with RNA yield. The study compared TCRB repertoires of sorted circulating CD4+ T cell subsets between recently diagnosed type 1 diabetes patients and matched healthy donors. Whereas all 28 donors provided naive and central memory subsets, regulatory and stem cell-like memory subsets were isolated from just 8 patients and roughly eight healthy donors. Study-wide findings and limitations: The naive, central memory and regulatory TCRB repertoires appeared to resemble one another more closely among patients than among healthy donors. Type 1 diabetes patients showed a moderate but significant shortening of TCRB CDR3 length in all four CD4+ subsets. PCR may preferentially amplify shorter templates, but because patient and control samples were amplified and corrected together, any resulting skew would affect both groups equally. Because small numbers of individuals were included in the HLA sub-analyses, any influence of HLA type on TCRB rearrangement was left unresolved. Sequencing cDNA rather than genomic DNA could over-represent highly expressing activated cells, although activation and CD3 levels did not differ between groups. Patients with type 1 diabetes made fewer insertions and deleted more nucleotides at VDJ recombination sites, implying thymic rearrangement abnormalities.

All of the isolated RNA was reverse transcribed with the High Capacity cDNA Reverse Transcription Kit, so expressed TCRB transcripts were sequenced. Naive, central memory and regulatory T cell samples underwent deep immunoSEQ sequencing, averaging about 3.57 million total reads per sample. Sorted cells were lysed in RLT buffer and RNA was extracted with DNase-treated RNeasy Micro or Mini kits, depending on cell number. To prevent cross-contamination, each cell subset was processed individually, whereas patient and healthy donor samples were processed jointly. The immunoSEQ multiplex PCR was used to amplify TCRB sequences from cDNA, yielding 87-bp fragments that span the CDR3 region. The amplicons were sequenced using the Illumina HiSeq platform. Per the source publication's procedure: PCR bias was computationally corrected using synthetic template baselines, reads within Hamming distance 2 were collapsed, and singletons that could not be merged were discarded. Reads were aligned against IMGT to assign V, D and J genes, CDR3 length and insertions or deletions at six rearrangement sites. Clonotype counts were normalized to sorted cell number within each subset before computing true diversity and Gini coefficients with the tcR R package. The overlap coefficient, calculated on TCRB nucleotide sequences, was used to quantify repertoire sharing. Out-of-frame TCRB sequences from naive cells were analyzed as a proxy for the pre-selection repertoire. This immuneACCESS table, as held by TCRdb, lists in-frame sequences with V and J called but not all clones. Of the missing ones, under half trace to an unresolved V gene in checked studies; the others have no known cause. The V and J calls and clone size come from that table; D and trimming were worked out from the DNA. In this sample the table shows some 900,000 clones, 15% to 20% of which occur a single time. In total, the top ten clones hold about 0.02% of the sample.

From each donor, a single peripheral blood sample of around 120 mL on average was drawn into heparinised tubes. Naive, central memory, regulatory and stem cell-like memory CD4+ T cells were sorted on a BD FACSAria II using a panel including CD45RO, CCR7, CD25, CD127, CD95 and CD27. A purity above 95% was achieved for all sorted populations. PBMCs were isolated right away by Lymphoprep density gradient centrifugation and were stained directly, without culture. Samples were stained and sorted in pairs, with one healthy donor and one patient per experiment, so that batch effects were minimized. This clone has a handful of counts. It lacks a known antigen. Base quality data are lacking; no much larger clone is found one base away. CDR1 and CDR2 are drawn from the germline V gene: ENHRY, SYGVKD. Trimming takes 9 bases off V and 1 base off J; junction bases not matched to a gene: 12. The CDR3 covers 16 residues, taking in both the cysteine and the phenylalanine. Only the CDR3 portion is preserved as DNA: 48 bases, with reading frame beginning at the first base.

The V and J segments used are TRBV10-3 and TRBJ2-4, with 7 junctional bases fitting TRBD2. Specimen: naive CD4+ T cells from blood. The cell subset or site label for this specimen denotes: true naive CD4+ T cells. This sequence originates from a woman between 18 and 30 years old in good health. The nucleotide sequence is given as TGTGCCATAGCCCCCTCGGGGGGTTTGGCCAAAAACATTCAGTACTTC. The encoded protein is CAIAPSGGLAKNIQYF.